Listed below are T cell receptor beta chains from one sample, sequenced in a study of shared T cell receptors in the human thymus. Method: immunoSEQ multiplex PCR; TCRdb's copy keeps in-frame clones and lacks some. The data show hundreds of thousands of clones, with roughly 88% seen just once and about 0.01% held by the top ten. The sample was also linked to a second study, of human thymus T cells.

Sequencing was done on a sample of thymocytes. These receptors were collected from a boy in the first two years of life with a congenital heart defect. CDR3s leave out the opening cysteine and the closing phenylalanine or tryptophan.

j_gene | v_gene | CDR3aa
TRBJ2-1 | TRBV4-3 | ASSQAQGRDEQF
TRBJ2-5 | TRBV27 | ASSFRTGTSGIQETQY
TRBJ1-2 | TRBV4-3 | ASSQDPRTGEDYGYT
TRBJ2-5 | TRBV28 | ASSPHRGLEETQY
TRBJ1-4 | TRBV5-1 | ASSLAGTGGDEKLF
TRBJ1-1 | TRBV6-1 | ASSEVAVEAF
TRBJ2-2 | TRBV11-2 | ASSLRQGAANTGELF
TRBJ2-1 | TRBV6-5 | ASSLTSGPYNEQF
TRBJ1-2 | TRBV5-1 | ASSPDRTGGGYT
TRBJ1-4 | TRBV7-2 | ASSLQDRGDGTNEKLF
TRBJ2-5 | TRBV28 | ASSPHPGRTSGMGETQY
TRBJ2-3 | TRBV13 | ASSLSRLAGQGGTDTQY
TRBJ2-1 | TRBV12-5 | ASGLAPGRAGQYNEQF
TRBJ2-7 | TRBV5-6 | ASSLGGVTGGHYEQY
TRBJ2-1 | TRBV7-8 | ASSLPRTSSRRNEQF
TRBJ1-2 | TRBV4-3 | ASSQGTGGQRSSGYT
TRBJ1-2 | TRBV27 | ASATPRDFARGDYGYT
TRBJ2-7 | TRBV10-2 | ASFPEGATQQY
TRBJ2-7 | TRBV14 | ASSQDRETGGNEQY
TRBJ1-2 | TRBV30 | AWRGDRRDRTNNYGYT
TRBJ2-3 | TRBV6-5 | ASSYSTVADTQY
TRBJ2-5 | TRBV28 | ASTNGVQETQY
TRBJ2-5 | TRBV7-6 | ASSLSAPQAEEQY
TRBJ2-1 | TRBV5-4 | ASSLRRLAYNEQF
TRBJ2-5 | TRBV6-5 | ASSTGLSGQETQY
TRBJ2-7 | TRBV27 | ASSTRDRATYEQY
TRBJ2-3 | TRBV28 | ASSSTGDTDTQY
TRBJ1-3 | TRBV14 | ASSQGTAGRNTIY
TRBJ2-5 | TRBV6-5 | ASTPLDQETQY
TRBJ2-7 | TRBV11-3 | ASSSEVGAGDYEQY
TRBJ2-7 | TRBV4-2 | ASSPRAPADYEQY
TRBJ2-7 | TRBV28 | ASAPLAGEGEQY
TRBJ1-1 | TRBV29-1 | SVEWGTGRRAEAF
TRBJ2-3 | TRBV4-1 | ASSQEELALTTDTQY
TRBJ2-7 | TRBV5-1 | ASSLGGLNTYEQY
TRBJ2-5 | TRBV14 | ASSQDLREEGETQY
TRBJ2-7 | TRBV30 | AWKGRGPYEQY
TRBJ1-2 | TRBV29-1 | SVESRYGYT
TRBJ2-7 | TRBV15 | ATSAGTSVREQY
TRBJ2-7 | TRBV10-3 | AISESRGRAVDEQY
TRBJ2-5 | TRBV7-6 | ASGTSGRGETQY
TRBJ2-5 | TRBV5-1 | ASSYRGQDQETQY
TRBJ2-7 | TRBV28 | ASKADRVVYEQY
TRBJ2-1 | TRBV27 | ASSLWLARYNEQF
TRBJ1-1 | TRBV6-6 | ASSDTTEAF
TRBJ2-3 | TRBV2 | ASRTTPRDTQY
TRBJ1-4 | TRBV28 | ASSGKWTGKKTNEKLF
TRBJ1-2 | TRBV25-1 | ASSQDRSYGYT
TRBJ2-7 | TRBV7-2 | ASSLATSGSWYEQY
TRBJ2-1 | TRBV10-3 | AIRVRDTPLGKFGDEQF
TRBJ1-2 | TRBV5-8 | ASSLVDRVGYT
TRBJ1-2 | TRBV4-3 | ASRAGANYGYT
TRBJ2-1 | TRBV15 | ATSREAGGCNEQF
TRBJ1-2 | TRBV4-1 | ASSQVLDRDRKIYGYT
TRBJ2-5 | TRBV15 | ATSRDRTGGFVETQY